The following is a TCR beta chain sequence with its context. Its antigen is not known. The data originate from a study of T cell responses to AZD1222 COVID-19 vaccine. Some clones are missing from TCRdb's copy, which holds only in-frame ones; the method was immunoSEQ multiplex PCR. This table has tens of thousands of clones, roughly nine tenths appearing once. CDR3 length equals 16 residues. V lost 1 base and J lost 3; bases outside the gene matches: 4. Germline V gives CDR1 LNHNV, CDR2 YYDKDF (reference sequence). Overall study findings and caveats: No day 14 peak samples; only post-peak repertoires were characterized.

This clonotype was sampled from an adult in good health. This rearrangement joins TRBV15 to TRBJ1-4, with 8 bases matching TRBD1. Source: peripheral blood, taken on day 0 of AZD1222 vaccination. As DNA, the CDR3 is TGTGCCACCAGCAGAGGACAGGGGCCGTCTAATGAAAAACTGTTTTTT. It encodes CATSRGQGPSNEKLFF.